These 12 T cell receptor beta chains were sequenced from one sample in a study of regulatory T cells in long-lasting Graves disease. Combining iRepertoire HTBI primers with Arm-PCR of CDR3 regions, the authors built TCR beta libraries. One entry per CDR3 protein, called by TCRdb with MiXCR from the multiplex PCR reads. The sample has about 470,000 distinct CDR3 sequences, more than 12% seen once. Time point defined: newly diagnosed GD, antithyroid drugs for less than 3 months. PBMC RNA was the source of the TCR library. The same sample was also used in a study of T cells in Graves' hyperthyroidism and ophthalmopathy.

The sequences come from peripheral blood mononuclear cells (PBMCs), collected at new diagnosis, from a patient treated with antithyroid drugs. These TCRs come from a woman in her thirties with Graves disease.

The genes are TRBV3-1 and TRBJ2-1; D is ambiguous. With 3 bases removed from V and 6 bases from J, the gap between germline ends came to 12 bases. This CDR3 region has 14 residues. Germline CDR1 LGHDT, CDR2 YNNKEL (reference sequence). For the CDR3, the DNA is TGTGCCAGCAGCCAGGAGCTAGTACCCAATGAGCAGTTCTTC. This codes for CASSQELVPNEQFF.

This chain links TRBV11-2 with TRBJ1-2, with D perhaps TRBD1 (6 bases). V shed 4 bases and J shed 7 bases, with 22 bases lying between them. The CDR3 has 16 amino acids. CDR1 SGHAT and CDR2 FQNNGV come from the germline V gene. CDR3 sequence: CASSSRGGSSRFGYTF. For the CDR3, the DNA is TGTGCCAGCAGCTCTAGAGGGGGAAGCTCTCGATTTGGCTACACCTTC.

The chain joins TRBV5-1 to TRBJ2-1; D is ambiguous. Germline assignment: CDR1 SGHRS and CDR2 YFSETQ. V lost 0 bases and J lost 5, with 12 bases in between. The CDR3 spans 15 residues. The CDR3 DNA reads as TGCGCCAGCAGCTTGGATGGGCGCGGTCACAATGAGCAGTTCTTC. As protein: CASSLDGRGHNEQFF.

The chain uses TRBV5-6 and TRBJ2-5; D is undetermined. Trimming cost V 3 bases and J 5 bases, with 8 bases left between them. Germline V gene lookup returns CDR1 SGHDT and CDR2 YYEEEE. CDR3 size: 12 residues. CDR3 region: CASSSPPETQYF. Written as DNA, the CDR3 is TGTGCCAGCAGCTCCCCCCCCGAGACCCAGTACTTC.

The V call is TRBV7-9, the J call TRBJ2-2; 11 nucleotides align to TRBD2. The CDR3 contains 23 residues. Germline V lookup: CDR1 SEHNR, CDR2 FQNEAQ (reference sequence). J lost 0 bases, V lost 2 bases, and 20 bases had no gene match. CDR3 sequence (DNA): TGTGCCAGCAGCTTAAGGGGACCAGGCCTAGGGCTAGCGGGAGGCCCGAACACCGGGGAGCTGTTTTTT. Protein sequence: CASSLRGPGLGLAGGPNTGELFF.

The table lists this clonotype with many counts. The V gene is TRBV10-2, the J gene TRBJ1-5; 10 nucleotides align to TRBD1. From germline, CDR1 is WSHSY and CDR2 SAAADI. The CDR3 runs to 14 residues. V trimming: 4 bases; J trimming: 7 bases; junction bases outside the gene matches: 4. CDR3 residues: CASSVGQGIQPQHF. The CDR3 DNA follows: TGCGCCAGCAGTGTGGGACAGGGGATACAGCCCCAGCATTTT.

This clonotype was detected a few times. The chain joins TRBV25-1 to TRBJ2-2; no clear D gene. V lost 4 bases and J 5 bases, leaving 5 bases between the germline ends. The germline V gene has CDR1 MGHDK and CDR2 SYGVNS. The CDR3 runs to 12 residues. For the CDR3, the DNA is TGTGCCAGCAGTGCTCAGACCGGGGAGCTGTTTTTT. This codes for CASSAQTGELFF.

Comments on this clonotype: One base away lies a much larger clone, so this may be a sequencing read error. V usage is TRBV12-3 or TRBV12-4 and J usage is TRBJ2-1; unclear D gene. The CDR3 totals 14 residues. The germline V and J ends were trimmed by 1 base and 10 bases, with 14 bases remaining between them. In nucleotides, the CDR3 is TGTGCCAGCAGTTTAGGCTGGCGCTCCTACGAGCAGTTCTTC. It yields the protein CASSLGWRSYEQFF.

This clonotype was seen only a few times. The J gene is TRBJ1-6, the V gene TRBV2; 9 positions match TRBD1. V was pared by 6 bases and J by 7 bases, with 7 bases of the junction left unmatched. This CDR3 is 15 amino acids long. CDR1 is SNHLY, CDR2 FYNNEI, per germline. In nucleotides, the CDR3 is TGTGCCAGCAGACTGGAGACAGGGGGAAATTCACCCCTCCACTTT. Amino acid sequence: CASRLETGGNSPLHF.

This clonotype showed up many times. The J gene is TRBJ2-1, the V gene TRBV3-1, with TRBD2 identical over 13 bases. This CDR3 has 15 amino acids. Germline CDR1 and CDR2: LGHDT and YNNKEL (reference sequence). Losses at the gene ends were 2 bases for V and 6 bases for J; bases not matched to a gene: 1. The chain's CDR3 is CASSQTSGRANEQFF. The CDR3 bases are TGTGCCAGCAGCCAAACTAGCGGGAGGGCCAATGAGCAGTTCTTC.

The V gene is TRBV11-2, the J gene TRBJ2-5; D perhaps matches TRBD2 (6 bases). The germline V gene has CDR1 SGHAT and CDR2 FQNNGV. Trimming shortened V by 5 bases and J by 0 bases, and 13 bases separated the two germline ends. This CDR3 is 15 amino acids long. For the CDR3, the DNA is TGTGCCAGCAGCCCCCCAAGCGGGTACCAAGAGACCCAGTACTTC. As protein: CASSPPSGYQETQYF.

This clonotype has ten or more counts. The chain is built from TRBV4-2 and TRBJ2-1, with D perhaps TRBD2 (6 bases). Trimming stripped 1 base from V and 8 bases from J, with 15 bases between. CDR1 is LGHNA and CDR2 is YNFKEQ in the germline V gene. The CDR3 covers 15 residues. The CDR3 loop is CASSQVQGGTDEQFF. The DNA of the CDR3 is TGTGCCAGCAGCCAAGTCCAGGGCGGGACTGATGAGCAGTTCTTC.